This TCR beta chain was captured by sequencing in a study of T cells in Graves' hyperthyroidism and ophthalmopathy. Whole-study results and caveats: Most thyroid clonotypes with frequency above 0.001 were detected in blood. Model output signaled ophthalmopathy a median 6.5 months ahead of onset.

This CDR3 has 14 residues. Germline loops: CDR1 MDHEN, CDR2 SYDVKM. The V end was cut by 7 bases, the J end by 4 bases, with 16 bases between. There are many counts of this clonotype. Its cognate antigen is unknown. RNA transcripts were the template for amplifying TCR beta CDR3 regions. With the HTBI primer set, the TCR CDR3 went through a first round of RT-PCR. MiXCR, applied by TCRdb to the multiplex PCR reads, yields one record per CDR3 protein. The data contain some 400,000 distinct CDR3 sequences, approximately 14% of them seen just once; the ten biggest clones take up about 11%. Patients with uncontrolled infections, other autoimmune diseases, pregnancy or lactation were excluded. Orbital computed tomography, thyroid ultrasound, serum thyroxine and TRAb, and clinical symptoms together informed the diagnoses.

This TCR was sampled from a woman aged 55-70 years with Graves' hyperthyroidism. J is TRBJ1-2 and V is TRBV28; tentative D call: TRBD1 (6 bases). Material for sequencing was blood. The CDR3 DNA reads TGTGCCAGCACCGTTCCAGGGGAACCCTATGGCTACACCTTC. It codes for CASTVPGEPYGYTF.